This T cell receptor (beta chain) was captured by sequencing in a study of T cells expressing NK-cell markers. 5'RACE template switching with UMIs produced the TCR beta cDNA. Following a re-call of the 5' RACE reads, TCRdb has one entry per CDR3 protein and lacks DNA. This table holds some 500,000 distinct CDR3 sequences. This CDR3 is 18 amino acids long. Looked up from germline, CDR1 is SEHNR and CDR2 is FQNEAQ (reference sequence). About this clonotype itself: Its antigen is as yet unknown.

Findings of the study overall: Of the CD8+ T cell pool in roughly 6 donors, roughly 1.0-7.0% was accounted for by dominant NKG2C+ clonotypes.

This receptor was taken from a woman in her fifties or sixties in good health. The chain carries TRBV7-9 and TRBJ2-3; lacking DNA, the TRBD2 call made by TCRdb goes unchecked. Source material: blood T cells: a sorted CD56 or NKG2C T cell subset, CD4+ or CD8+ T cells, or bulk PBMC T cells (not recorded which). The CDR3 region is CASSLRLLAGVDTDTQYF.